Below are 7 T cell receptor beta chains sequenced from a single sample in a study of preoperative IRX-2 immunotherapy in early breast cancer. Treatment denoted: preoperative locoregional IRX-2 cytokine immunotherapy. TCRdb keeps only in-frame clones here, not all; method: immunoSEQ multiplex PCR. The repertoire includes about 23,000 clones, approximately 92% of them detected once, and about 9.4% sits in the top ten. The sample in question was tumor tissue, obtained after IRX-2 immunotherapy. Receptors were obtained from a human donor with breast cancer.

This chain links TRBV5-5 with TRBJ2-3; D not certain. Germline CDR1 and CDR2: SGHKS and YYEKEE (reference sequence). The CDR3 consists of 15 residues. V was cut by 0 bases and J by 0 bases, with 8 bases left in between. Here the CDR3 DNA reads TGTGCCAGCAGCTTGGCCAGCCCTAGCACAGATACGCAGTATTTT. Translating gives CASSLASPSTDTQYF.

The gene calls are TRBV30 and TRBJ2-1; TRBD2 aligns across 7 bases. Trimming removed 0 bases from V and 10 bases from J; junction bases left unmatched: 0. The length of the CDR3 is 11 residues. CDR1 GTSNPN and CDR2 SVGIG come from the germline V gene (reference sequence). CDR3 amino acids: CAWSVGGEQFF. Here the CDR3 DNA reads TGTGCCTGGAGTGTCGGGGGGGAGCAGTTCTTC.

The chain is built from TRBV7-6 and TRBJ1-5; 7 nucleotides align to TRBD1. From germline, CDR1 is SGHVS and CDR2 FNYEAQ. V lost 6 bases to trimming and J lost 7 bases; unmatched junction nucleotides: 3. The CDR3 covers 12 residues. CDR3 DNA: TGTGCCAGCAGTCAGGGGGAACAGCCCCAGCATTTT. Residues: CASSQGEQPQHF.

This rearrangement joins TRBV18 to TRBJ2-5; D gene ambiguous. TRBJ2-7 explains the end of the DNA better; the J call may be wrong. CDR3 length: 12 residues. CDR1 KGHSH and CDR2 LQKENI come from the germline V gene. The CDR3 sequence: CASSPSDYEQYF. CDR3 coding DNA: TGTGCCAGCTCACCCTCAGACTACGAGCAGTACTTC.

The chain combines TRBV28 with TRBJ2-3; 10 bases match TRBD1. CDR1 and CDR2 (germline): MDHEN, SYDVKM. This CDR3 spans 15 amino acids. The V and J ends lost 7 bases and 4 bases, in that order; junction bases with no gene match: 8. The CDR3 sequence: CASTPGQGNSDTQYF. CDR3 DNA: TGTGCCAGCACCCCGGGACAGGGGAACTCAGATACGCAGTATTTT.

V and J are TRBV5-1 and TRBJ2-2; 9 bases fit TRBD1. Per the germline V gene, CDR1 is SGHRS and CDR2 is YFSETQ. The CDR3 is 16 residues long. After removal of 3 bases from V and 6 bases from J, the junction contained 9 bases not matched to a gene. The CDR3 DNA sequence: TGCGCCAGCAGCTACCGACAGGGGGGGGTCTCCGGGGAGCTGTTTTTT. Its protein is CASSYRQGGVSGELFF.

V and J are TRBV7-9 and TRBJ2-1; the D gene could be TRBD1 or TRBD2 (5 bases each). There are 15 residues in the CDR3. Per germline, CDR1 SEHNR and CDR2 FQNEAQ (reference sequence). The V end lost 5 bases, the J end lost 6 bases, and 17 bases lay between the germline ends. The CDR3 coding sequence is TGTGCCAGCAGCCTTACCCTGGGTGGGACCAATGAGCAGTTCTTC. This sequence encodes CASSLTLGGTNEQFF.